The 30 T cell receptor beta chains given below trace back to one sample, sequenced in a study of prognosis after radiotherapy for stage I lung cancer. CDR3 of TCR beta was amplified from genomic DNA via a two-round multiplex PCR. First-round PCR employed TRBV- and TRBJ-specific primers for each gene. TCRdb re-analysed the multiplex PCR reads in MiXCR, keeping a single row per CDR3 protein. The profile shows over 30,000 distinct CDR3 sequences, approximately 25% of them singletons. Sequencing used PBMCs, obtained before or after stereotactic body radiation therapy (not recorded which). The origin of the receptors is a donor aged 50 or older with non-small cell lung cancer.

Notes on this clonotype: A far larger clone differs by one base, so this is likely a read error. This rearrangement joins TRBV6-6 to TRBJ1-2; D not certain. The CDR3 contains 17 residues. V was clipped by 5 bases and J by 0 bases, with 19 bases between them. Germline V CDR1 and CDR2: MNHNY, SVGAGI (reference sequence). CDR3 amino acids: CASSQSAGFYANYGYTF. As DNA, the CDR3 is TGTGCCAGCAGTCAGTCGGCGGGGTTCTATGCTAACTATGGCTACACCTTC.

This clonotype was observed many times. This rearrangement joins TRBV19 to TRBJ2-2, with TRBD2 matching 8 bases. CDR3 length: 16 amino acids. Trimming cost V 3 bases and J 1 base; bases outside gene matches: 4. The germline gives CDR1 LNHDA, CDR2 SQIVND (reference sequence). The CDR3 bases are TGTGCCAGTAGTATTGTCAGCGGGGGGAACACCGGGGAGCTGTTTTTT. Its translation: CASSIVSGGNTGELFF. Full variable domain (rest looked up from reference TRBV19 and TRBJ2-2): DGGITQSPKYLFRKEGQNVTLSCEQNLNHDAMYWYRQDPGQGLRLIYYSQIVNDFQKGDIAEGYSVSREKKESFPLTVTSAQKNPTAFYLCASSIVSGGNTGELFFGEGSRLTVL.

There are many counts of this clonotype. The chain joins TRBV12-3 or TRBV12-4 to TRBJ2-2, with TRBD2 identical over 10 bases. The CDR3 contains 16 residues. The trim removed 6 bases at V and 6 bases at J, leaving 10 bases unmatched. This CDR3 is CASSPGLAGVAGELFF. Here the CDR3 DNA reads TGTGCCAGCAGCCCGGGGCTAGCGGGAGTGGCCGGGGAGCTGTTTTTT.

This clonotype was recorded many times. V is TRBV11-3 and J is TRBJ2-2, with D unresolved. The germline gives CDR1 SGHNT, CDR2 YENEEA. The CDR3 length is 13 residues. V lost 5 bases and J 4 bases, leaving 8 bases between the germline ends. CDR3 in DNA: TGTGCCAGCAGCGGCTCCTTCACCGGGGAGCTGTTTTTT. It is translated as CASSGSFTGELFF.

Notes on this clonotype: This likely traces to a read error, being one base from a far larger clone. The rearrangement links TRBV6-1 to TRBJ1-2, with D unclear. This CDR3 is built from 13 residues. Between the trimmed V and J ends, which lost 5 bases and 6 bases, there was a span of 13 bases. Germline V lookup: CDR1 MNHNS, CDR2 SASEGT. The CDR3 sequence: CASSWHGQDGYTF. DNA for the CDR3: TGTGCCAGCAGTTGGCATGGGCAGGATGGCTACACCTTC.

This clonotype was seen ten or more times. The V call is TRBV20-1, the J call TRBJ1-4; D unresolved. Germline CDR1 and CDR2: DFQATT and SNEGSKA (reference sequence). This CDR3 is 13 amino acids long. Trimming removed 5 bases from V and 5 bases from J, with 12 bases in between. The DNA for the CDR3 is TGCAGTGCTGACCCGAGGAGGAATGAAAAACTGTTTTTT. Residues: CSADPRRNEKLFF.

Ten or more counts support this clonotype. The V call is TRBV29-1, the J call TRBJ2-5, with a tentative D call TRBD2 (6 bases). Trimming removed 4 bases from V and 5 bases from J, with 17 bases in between. CDR1 and CDR2 from the germline V gene are SQVTM and ANQGSEA. The CDR3 covers 14 residues. CDR3 region: CSVALGTGRETQYF. CDR3 sequence (DNA): TGCAGCGTTGCGTTGGGGACTGGGAGGGAGACCCAGTACTTC.

Ten or more counts support this clonotype. This rearrangement joins TRBV19 to TRBJ1-6; TRBD1 is a possible D gene (6 bases). Germline V gene lookup returns CDR1 LNHDA and CDR2 SQIVND (reference sequence). This CDR3 contains 14 residues. The V gene lost 4 bases and the J gene lost 6 bases, with 10 bases spanning the gap. The CDR3 reads CASSTQGSNSPLHF. Here the CDR3 DNA reads TGTGCCAGTAGTACACAGGGTAGTAATTCACCCCTCCACTTT.

This clonotype came up many times. The chain employs TRBV20-1 and TRBJ1-5; D possibly corresponds to TRBD1 (5 bases). The germline V gene encodes CDR1 DFQATT and CDR2 SNEGSKA (reference sequence). Trimming shortened V by 3 bases and J by 7 bases, and 10 bases separated the two germline ends. The CDR3 has 12 amino acids. The CDR3 spells CSASRGAQPQHF. CDR3 DNA sequence: TGCAGTGCTAGCCGGGGCGCCCAGCCCCAGCATTTT.

In its sample, this clonotype was seen many times. The chain carries TRBV27 and TRBJ2-7; D is uncertain. The CDR3 is 11 residues long. Trimming took 5 bases from V and 3 from J, leaving 5 bases between them. CDR1 is MNHEY, CDR2 SMNVEV, per germline (reference sequence). CDR3 coding DNA: TGTGCCAGCAGTCTCCGCTACGAGCAGTACTTC. Translation gives CASSLRYEQYF.

Comments on this clonotype: One end of the junction varies from germline; a read error may be responsible. The V gene is TRBV6-2 or TRBV6-3, the J gene TRBJ1-4, with a weak D call TRBD1 (6 bases). CDR1 and CDR2 from the germline V gene are MNHEY and SVGEGT. The CDR3 extends over 14 amino acids. The DNA of the CDR3 is TGTGCCAGCAGGCCGGGACACCCCGCGGCAAAAACTGTTTTT. Translating gives CASRPGHPAAKTVF.

Comment on this clonotype: A far larger clone lies a single base away; this is likely a read error. The V call is TRBV6-2 or TRBV6-3, the J call TRBJ1-1, with TRBD1 matching over 8 bases. CDR1 and CDR2 from the germline V gene are MNHEY and SVGEGT. This CDR3 has 14 amino acids. V was clipped by 8 bases and J by 3 bases; unmatched bases: 8. In DNA, the CDR3 is TGTGCCAGCGGAACCGGGACAGGCCACACTGAAGCTTTCTTT. This codes for CASGTGTGHTEAFF.

Concerning this clonotype: A read error is likely here: a far larger clone is one base away. The J gene is TRBJ2-1, the V gene TRBV7-8; a weak D match, TRBD2 (7 bases). The CDR3 is 15 amino acids. CDR1 is SGHVS, CDR2 FQNEAQ, per germline. V was trimmed by 7 bases and J by 2 bases, leaving 15 bases between them. The CDR3 here is CASTPRGGPYNEQFF. Written as DNA, the CDR3 is TGTGCCAGCACCCCAAGGGGGGGGCCCTACAATGAGCAGTTCTTC.

The rearrangement links TRBV20-1 to TRBJ2-1, with D perhaps assigned TRBD1 or TRBD2 (5 bases each). The CDR3 sequence is 14 residues long. The germline CDR1 and CDR2 sequences are DFQATT and SNEGSKA (reference sequence). V lost 3 bases, J lost 4 bases, and 13 bases lay in between. CDR3 DNA: TGCAGTGCTAGCGCCGGGACCTTGTACAATGAGCAGTTCTTC. This translates into CSASAGTLYNEQFF.

This clonotype was found many times. This chain joins TRBV3-1 and TRBJ1-1; 9 nucleotides align to TRBD1. This CDR3 has 14 amino acids. The ends lost 3 bases at V and 4 bases at J; junction bases unmatched: 3. Germline CDR1 is LGHDT and CDR2 is YNNKEL (reference sequence). The CDR3 bases are TGTGCCAGCAGCCATTCGACAGGGGGCACTGAAGCTTTCTTT. Protein product: CASSHSTGGTEAFF. Full variable domain (remainder filled in from reference TRBV3-1 and TRBJ1-1): DTAVSQTPKYLVTQMGNDKSIKCEQNLGHDTMYWYKQDSKKFLKIMFSYNNKELIINETVPNRFSPKSPDKAHLNLHINSLELGDSAVYFCASSHSTGGTEAFFGQGTRLTVV.

Written as DNA, the CDR3 is TGCAGTGCAACCGGGACAAGGGGCACAGATACGCAGTATTTT. It translates to CSATGTRGTDTQYF. The chain employs TRBV20-1 and TRBJ2-3, with D maybe TRBD1 (6 bases). V lost 6 bases and J 1 base, leaving 14 bases between the germline ends. This CDR3 has 14 residues. Germline V CDR1 and CDR2: DFQATT, SNEGSKA (reference sequence).

This clonotype was counted at least ten times. J is TRBJ2-7 and V is TRBV11-2; unclear D gene. The germline gives CDR1 SGHAT, CDR2 FQNNGV. The CDR3 length is 14 residues. V was cut by 4 bases and J by 2 bases, with 12 bases left in between. The CDR3 here is CASSSSLLTYEQYF. CDR3 nucleotides: TGTGCCAGCAGCTCGAGTCTCTTAACCTACGAGCAGTACTTC.

This clonotype has a count of ten or more. The chain uses TRBV15 and TRBJ2-1; D gene ambiguous. Germline V gene data show CDR1 as LNHNV and CDR2 as YYDKDF (reference sequence). Trimming pared 0 bases from V and 4 bases from J, leaving 7 bases between. The CDR3 is made up of 14 amino acids. The CDR3 sequence: CATSRDRRYNEQFF. Written as DNA, the CDR3 is TGTGCCACCAGCAGAGATAGACGGTACAATGAGCAGTTCTTC.

About this clonotype itself: The junction and the germline gene differ at one end; a read error may be behind it. The J gene is TRBJ2-1, the V gene TRBV5-6, with 10 bases identical to TRBD2. The CDR3 runs 16 residues. The germline CDR1 and CDR2 sequences are SGHDT and YYEEEE. The CDR3 DNA reads TGTGCCAACAGCTCCCCGACTAGCGGGTGGCCCGATGAGCAGTTCTTC. As protein: CANSSPTSGWPDEQFF.

The V call is TRBV7-9, the J call TRBJ1-5; D is uncertain. The CDR3 sequence is 16 residues long. Germline V gene sequence: CDR1 SEHNR, CDR2 FQNEAQ (reference sequence). V dropped 5 bases and J dropped 4 bases, with 18 bases sitting between them. CDR3 coding DNA: TGTGCCAGCAGCCACTTATCAGTGCAGCGGAATCAGCCCCAGCATTTT. Protein sequence: CASSHLSVQRNQPQHF.

CDR3 protein: CASSASYVHTF. In DNA form, the CDR3 reads TGTGCCAGCAGTGCCAGCTATGTCCACACCTTC. V and J are TRBV6-1 and TRBJ1-2; no definite D call. CDR1 MNHNS and CDR2 SASEGT come from the germline V gene. The CDR3 length is 11 residues. The V gene lost 4 bases and the J gene lost 12 bases, with 12 bases spanning the gap.

This clonotype was observed at least ten times. The chain recombines TRBV6-1 with TRBJ1-5; D is possibly TRBD1 (5 bases). From germline, CDR1 is MNHNS and CDR2 SASEGT. V was shortened by 5 bases and J by 1 base, with 12 bases between the two germline ends. The CDR3 has 15 amino acids. As DNA, the CDR3 is TGTGCCAGCAGTCCAGCAGGGAAAAGCAATCAGCCCCAGCATTTT. Translation: CASSPAGKSNQPQHF.

This clonotype was observed at least ten times. The chain has TRBV2 and TRBJ1-5; unclear D gene. The CDR3 totals 14 residues. V lost 2 bases to trimming and J lost 4 bases, with 9 bases between them. Germline CDR1 reads SNHLY; CDR2 reads FYNNEI. Here the CDR3 reads CASSELGGNQPQHF. Here the CDR3 DNA reads TGTGCCAGCAGTGAACTTGGTGGGAATCAGCCCCAGCATTTT. Supplemented by reference TRBV2 and TRBJ1-5, the full variable domain reads EPEVTQTPSHQVTQMGQEVILRCVPISNHLYFYWYRQILGQKVEFLVSFYNNEISEKSEIFDDQFSVERPDGSNFTLKIRSTKLEDSAMYFCASSELGGNQPQHFGDGTRLSIL.

This clonotype has ten or more counts. This sequence joins TRBV19 and TRBJ2-7, with 8 bases matching TRBD2. This CDR3 region has 16 residues. The germline V gene has CDR1 LNHDA and CDR2 SQIVND (reference sequence). V shed 6 bases, J shed 0 bases, and the junction held 10 bases outside the gene matches. The CDR3 DNA follows: TGTGCCAGTAGCGGGACTAGACAGGCGAGCTCCTACGAGCAGTACTTC. As protein: CASSGTRQASSYEQYF.

A note on this clonotype: This may come from a read error, since a much larger clone is one base off. The J gene is TRBJ1-1, the V gene TRBV6-1; 8 bases agree with TRBD1. The CDR3 spans 12 residues. V shed 9 bases and J 3 bases; nucleotides not matched to a gene: 3. The germline gives CDR1 MNHNS, CDR2 SASEGT. The CDR3 protein is CASEDRDTEAFF. The CDR3 DNA follows: TGTGCCAGTGAGGACAGGGACACTGAAGCTTTCTTT.

This clonotype was detected ten times or more. The V gene is TRBV10-2, the J gene TRBJ2-2; no clear D. Germline V gives CDR1 WSHSY, CDR2 SAAADI. V was pared by 0 bases and J by 1 base, with 9 bases between. CDR3 length equals 16 residues. In DNA form, the CDR3 reads TGCGCCAGCAGTGAGTCGGGTGAGGTGAACACCGGGGAGCTGTTTTTT. Its translation is CASSESGEVNTGELFF.

This clonotype was counted ten times or more. This rearrangement joins TRBV10-3 to TRBJ2-1; 9 nucleotides line up with TRBD2. In germline, CDR1 is ENHRY, CDR2 SYGVKD. V dropped 7 bases and J dropped 0; count of bases not matched to a gene: 7. This CDR3 contains 16 residues. The CDR3 protein is CAITQAGGHSYNEQFF. The CDR3 nucleotides read TGTGCCATCACCCAAGCGGGAGGACACTCCTACAATGAGCAGTTCTTC.

This clonotype showed up many times. This rearrangement joins TRBV3-1 to TRBJ2-7; TRBD2 matches 12 bases. The CDR3 totals 17 residues. The germline CDR1 and CDR2 sequences are LGHDT and YNNKEL (reference sequence). After removal of 4 bases from V and 3 bases from J, the junction contained 10 bases not matched to a gene. The CDR3: CASSRGLAGPLRYEQYF. The CDR3 DNA reads TGTGCCAGCAGCCGGGGACTAGCGGGTCCCTTACGCTACGAGCAGTACTTC.

This clonotype was picked up one time. The chain uses TRBV7-8 and TRBJ1-1; D is uncertain. Trimming removed 3 bases from V and 0 bases from J, with 8 bases in between. CDR3 length: 14 residues. The germline gives CDR1 SGHVS, CDR2 FQNEAQ. The CDR3 loop is CASSFSRMNTEAFF. In DNA form, the CDR3 reads TGTGCCAGCAGCTTCAGTAGGATGAACACTGAAGCTTTCTTT.

Note on this clonotype: This may stem from a read error, because a much larger clone lies one nucleotide away. This chain links TRBV29-1 with TRBJ2-7; 10 bases are a match to TRBD2. The CDR3 is made up of 14 amino acids. Germline V gives CDR1 SQVTM, CDR2 ANQGSEA. CDR3 loop: CIVSGGGRSYEQYF. CDR3 DNA: TGCATCGTCAGCGGGGGGGGGCGCTCCTACGAGCAGTACTTC.